Described below is a single T cell receptor beta chain sequence and its context. The antigen remains undetermined. This specimen belongs to a study of cytomegalovirus exposure and HLA in healthy donors. In the study overall: HLA-typed donors were the source of tens of millions of unique TCRs, which an early data release held. Findings of the study overall: Cytomegalovirus status was reportedly diagnosed by the classifier with high specificity and sensitivity. In an earlier analysis, most TCR beta V segments were productive about 87% or about 30% of the time. According to a later analysis, donors in an Asian-associated ancestry cluster reportedly had fewer N-insertions than the roughly 720-donor mean.

CDR1 and CDR2 (germline): SQVTM, ANQGSEA. The ends were cut back, 0 bases at V and 9 bases at J, with 9 bases in the middle. The CDR3 covers 11 residues. The PCR had 60 Vbeta and 13 Jbeta primers. The assay was immunoSEQ multiplex PCR, and TCRdb's table has in-frame clones only and misses some. The table includes roughly 140,000 clones, around 79% detected once. The receptor was derived from a male donor in good health and CMV-seronegative. The chain has TRBV29-1 and TRBJ2-7; D not resolved. Sequenced sample: PBMCs. This CDR3 reads CSVEDRTLQYF. The CDR3 DNA is TGCAGCGTTGAAGATCGAACTTTGCAGTACTTC.